A selection of T cell receptor beta chains follows, all from one sample in a study of T cell repertoires in cytomegalovirus infection. TCRdb recomputed calls from the reads with MiXCR, one row per CDR3 protein. The sample lists approximately 400,000 distinct CDR3 sequences; around 32% were seen once. The specimen was PBMCs. Source of these receptors: a human donor in good health (CMV status not recorded). Some clones in this sample may be carry-over from other donors' samples. Both conserved end residues are trimmed from each CDR3.

v_call | cdr3_aa
TRBV5-5 | ASSTLGQGAVGETQY
TRBV6-2/TRBV6-3 | ASSYRRGGEQY
TRBV7-2 | ASSLGGAQPQH
TRBV7-2 | ASSAPGTYNHPHH
TRBV28 | ASSAPRRTGNQPQH
TRBV4-2 | ASSQGSSEETQY
TRBV23-1 | ASSQSRAENQPQH
TRBV4-1 | ASSQPSGGDTQY
TRBV6-2/TRBV6-3 | ASSLRTSDYNEQF
TRBV12-3/TRBV12-4 | ASSFWVQLETEAF
TRBV27 | ASSPQRQVPFVSNQPQH
TRBV27 | ASSLYPQETQY
TRBV7-9 | ASSLTGYSSPLH
TRBV12-3/TRBV12-4 | ASSLPAGRTQY
TRBV7-9 | ASSLVSGGRGYDDYGYT
TRBV4-1 | ASSQGPWETQY
TRBV7-2 | ASSPRVGRTF
TRBV6-2/TRBV6-3 | ASSYLAGGGLGQPQH
TRBV27 | ASRQSNEKLF
TRBV6-2/TRBV6-3 | ASSKQGEAF
TRBV5-1 | ASSILPGPDYGYT
TRBV12-3/TRBV12-4 | ASSFDPLVAETQY
TRBV2 | ASSVPRTSGGGYSYNEQF
TRBV28 | ASSRGPSYNEQF
TRBV29-1 | SVAGLGQETQY
TRBV7-2 | ASSLGGGGVTPDTQY
TRBV5-1 | ASSSEVAGVQY
TRBV7-6 | ASSLATGTVYEQY
TRBV12-5 | ASGLASVLGQGTEAF
TRBV2 | ASSDVGTDTQY
TRBV7-2 | ASSSQAGAGETQY
TRBV2 | ASSRNPPGPMTEAF
TRBV5-6 | ASSASTRLYEQY
TRBV7-2 | AGGGSGANVLT
TRBV2 | ASSPMGGRRPYGYT
TRBV9 | ASSVVSIANTEAF
TRBV7-6 | ASSSQVADYGTYGYT
TRBV19 | ASGRGVRNEQF